These 6 T cell receptor beta chains originate from one sample sequenced in a study of T cells after posttransplantation cyclophosphamide. The method was immunoSEQ multiplex PCR; TCRdb's version includes in-frame clones alone and lacks a portion of them. The sample shows about 44,000 clones, none of them appearing just once. The specimen sequenced was PBMCs. The source of these receptors is a man aged 40-49 years in good health, CMV-negative, and a related stem cell transplant donor.

There are many counts of this clone. The chain employs TRBV10-3 and TRBJ2-3; D may be TRBD2 (5 bases). The CDR3 sequence is 14 residues long. The ends were cut back, 3 bases at V and 0 bases at J, with 7 bases in the middle. Germline CDR1 is ENHRY and CDR2 is SYGVKD. The CDR3: CAISDGGSTDTQYF. The DNA for the CDR3 is TGTGCCATCAGTGACGGCGGGAGCACAGATACGCAGTATTTT.

This clone was found many times. The V call is TRBV15, the J call TRBJ1-2; D is possibly TRBD1 (5 bases). V lost 10 bases to trimming and J lost 4 bases, with 13 bases between them. Looked up from germline, CDR1 is LNHNV and CDR2 is YYDKDF (reference sequence). The CDR3 loop spans 12 amino acids. The CDR3 loop reads CAKRRGSYGYTF. CDR3 sequence (DNA): TGTGCCAAGAGGAGGGGAAGCTATGGCTACACCTTC.

There are many counts of this clone. The rearrangement joins TRBV7-8 to TRBJ1-1; TRBD1 is a possible D gene (6 bases). V lost 1 base and J 3 bases, leaving 12 bases between the germline ends. Germline lookup yields CDR1 SGHVS and CDR2 FQNEAQ. This CDR3 is 15 amino acids long. The CDR3 coding sequence is TGTGCCAGCAGCTTAGTGAGGGGGAAGGACACTGAAGCTTTCTTT. As protein: CASSLVRGKDTEAFF.

This clone was seen repeatedly, ten times or more. CDR3 in DNA: TGTGCCAGCAGACCGCTAGGGGGTACCGGGGAGCTGTTTTTT. It is translated as CASRPLGGTGELFF. V and J are TRBV5-4 and TRBJ2-2; D possibly corresponds to TRBD1 (6 bases). CDR3 length equals 14 residues. Germline loops: CDR1 SGHNT, CDR2 YYREEE (reference sequence). V dropped 5 bases and J dropped 5 bases, with 13 bases sitting between them.

This clone was recorded many times. This rearrangement joins TRBV7-2 to TRBJ2-1, with 10 bases identical to TRBD2. The CDR3 runs to 17 residues. CDR1 SGHTA and CDR2 FQGNSA come from the germline V gene. V was clipped by 6 bases and J by 8 bases; unmatched bases: 16. CDR3 region: CASRPISSGRSGDEQFF. The CDR3 coding sequence is TGTGCCAGCAGACCCATCTCTAGCGGGAGATCGGGCGATGAGCAGTTCTTC.

Many counts were recorded for this clone. The chain employs TRBV2 and TRBJ2-1; possibly TRBD2 for D (6 bases). There are 13 residues in the CDR3. Trimming shortened V by 4 bases and J by 8 bases, and 12 bases separated the two germline ends. The germline V gene has CDR1 SNHLY and CDR2 FYNNEI. DNA of the CDR3: TGTGCCAGCAGTGTGCGGGGCTTCGATGAGCAGTTCTTC. It translates to CASSVRGFDEQFF.